These T cell receptor beta chains were read from a single sample in a study of cytotoxic CD8 clonotypes in ibrutinib-treated CLL. The repertoire was sequenced with immunoSEQ multiplex PCR; TCRdb's copy has only in-frame clones and lacks some. This sample has 140,000 to 150,000 clones; roughly three quarters occur once, and the top ten carry 5% to 5.5%. Sequenced material: PBMCs, taken after 24 months of ibrutinib treatment. These receptors came from a human donor with chronic lymphocytic leukemia. The CDR3 runs from the conserved cysteine through the conserved F or W.

>TRBV5-8|TRBJ1-6
CASSLIGSYNSPLHF
>TRBV6-1|TRBJ2-3
CASNEGEARTDTQYF
>TRBV5-6|.
CASSPRGGHFYEQYF
>TRBV27|TRBJ2-4
CASSPQRAGKNIQYF
>TRBV10-3|TRBJ2-3
CATGDLTDTQYF
>TRBV25-1|TRBJ2-7
CASRGHYEQYF
>TRBV10-3|TRBJ2-3
CAILPNSGDTQYF
>TRBV29-1|TRBJ2-1
CSVQRQNYNEQFF
>TRBV5-8|TRBJ1-1
CASSLGPGGTEAFF
>TRBV6-4|TRBJ1-5
CASSGSNQPQHF
>TRBV7-2|TRBJ1-5
CASSLSVFPGQPQHF
>TRBV5-1|TRBJ2-7
CASSPGQGGPYEQYF
>TRBV28|TRBJ2-1
CASSSTRLAGANEQFF
>TRBV9|TRBJ2-3
CASSVSPGAGGPDTQYF
>TRBV7-9|TRBJ1-2
CASSSSAGTGGTF
>TRBV7-2|TRBJ2-1
CASSFAAANNEQFF
>TRBV6-5|TRBJ2-3
CASRPQGAQGDTQYF
>TRBV6-6|TRBJ2-5
CASTPPGGVETQYF
>TRBV7-2|TRBJ1-2
CASSLGRDEGDGYTF
>TRBV6-5|TRBJ2-7
CASSRPASYEQYF
>TRBV7-2|TRBJ2-5
CASSLVGLIGGTQYF
>TRBV28|TRBJ1-3
CASSPPGTSGNTIYF
>TRBV29-1|TRBJ2-2
CSVEPQINTGELFF
>TRBV7-2|TRBJ2-7
CASSPGAASYEQYF
>TRBV7-2|TRBJ1-2
CASSLSEGPNYGYTF
>TRBV28|TRBJ1-4
CASSLPVGELFF
>TRBV28|TRBJ2-7
CASSFPGTRGYEQYF
>TRBV10-3|TRBJ2-5
CAISGTSGSGETQYF
>TRBV6-5|TRBJ1-6
CASSPRTHSPLHF
>TRBV20-1|TRBJ2-5
CGGGGQETQYF
>TRBV10-3|TRBJ1-6
CAISEWETEDNSPLHF
>TRBV7-8|TRBJ2-2
CASSLGLTNTGELFF
>TRBV11-2|TRBJ2-5
CASSLYGVSETQYF
>TRBV30|TRBJ2-3
CAWKGGLDTDTQYF
>TRBV19|TRBJ2-7
CASSIDRRGEQYF
>TRBV11-1|TRBJ1-4
CASSRAGQENEKLFF
>TRBV29-1|TRBJ1-5
CSVAGLNQPQHF
>TRBV9|TRBJ1-2
CASNPGQEDGGYTF
>TRBV19|TRBJ1-5
CASSPSYRGVNQPQHF
>TRBV5-1|TRBJ2-3
CASSSLTGSTDTQYF
>TRBV19|TRBJ1-5
CASSLQSNQPQHF
>TRBV6-6|TRBJ2-4
CASRAPAKNIQYF
>TRBV12-5|TRBJ1-2
CASGPGGSYGYTF
>TRBV5-1|TRBJ1-5
CASSLGVNNQPQHF
>TRBV5-1|TRBJ2-3
CASRGEARDTQYF
>TRBV7-2|TRBJ1-2
CASSRVPPRKIYGYTF
>TRBV5-1|TRBJ2-7
CASSLVLAEAEQYF
>TRBV7-2|TRBJ1-3
CASSFSAPGTGVNTIYF